The 27 T cell receptor beta chains given below trace back to one sample, sequenced in a study of blood T cell repertoires in COVID-19. This table comes from immunoSEQ multiplex PCR, and its TCRdb copy is limited to in-frame clones, with some not included. In the table there are roughly 280,000 clones, around nine tenths of which are singletons. Sequencing was performed on peripheral blood. The receptors derive from a man aged 40-55 years with active or convalescent COVID-19.

The rearrangement uses TRBV2 and TRBJ2-5; D gene ambiguous. The V end lost 7 bases, the J end lost 5 bases, and 14 bases lay between the germline ends. This CDR3 contains 13 residues. Germline V gene sequence: CDR1 SNHLY, CDR2 FYNNEI. CDR3 in DNA: TGTGCCAGCACGAGCCACCAATCGGAGACCCAGTACTTC. Protein sequence: CASTSHQSETQYF.

V usage is TRBV5-4 and J usage is TRBJ2-7; 9 nucleotides align to TRBD1. Germline V gene lookup returns CDR1 SGHNT and CDR2 YYREEE (reference sequence). Losses at the gene ends were 4 bases for V and 5 bases for J; bases not matched to a gene: 4. The CDR3 runs 13 residues. CDR3 region: CASSVGQGHEQYF. The CDR3 DNA reads as TGTGCCAGCAGCGTGGGACAGGGCCACGAGCAGTACTTC. Together with reference TRBV5-4 and TRBJ2-7, the CDR3 gives the full variable domain: ETGVTQSPTHLIKTRGQQVTLRCSSQSGHNTVSWYQQALGQGPQFIFQYYREEENGRGNFPPRFSGLQFPNYSSELNVNALELDDSALYLCASSVGQGHEQYFGPGTRLTVT.

The rearrangement joins TRBV30 to TRBJ2-5, with 10 bases matching TRBD1. This CDR3 has 14 amino acids. Germline V gene sequence: CDR1 GTSNPN, CDR2 SVGIG (reference sequence). V trimming: 5 bases; J trimming: 4 bases; junction bases outside the gene matches: 7. The CDR3 protein is CAWEEGTGAETQYF. The CDR3 bases are TGTGCCTGGGAAGAGGGGACAGGGGCAGAGACCCAGTACTTC.

The chain links TRBV5-1 to TRBJ2-3, with a possible D match to TRBD2 (5 bases). V shed 0 bases and J shed 4 bases, with 9 bases lying between them. This CDR3 comprises 14 residues. CDR1 and CDR2 (germline): SGHRS, YFSETQ. CDR3 region: CASSLELGADTQYF. The CDR3 DNA is TGCGCCAGCAGCTTGGAACTAGGTGCAGATACGCAGTATTTT.

V is TRBV10-2 and J is TRBJ1-1; D is undetermined. Trimming took off 3 bases at V and 1 base at J, with 6 bases between the two ends. Germline CDR1 and CDR2: WSHSY and SAAADI. The CDR3 is 13 amino acids. CDR3 amino acids: CASSEWANTEAFF. Here the CDR3 DNA reads TGCGCCAGCAGTGAATGGGCGAACACTGAAGCTTTCTTT.

The gene calls are TRBV7-9 and TRBJ1-4; 9 bases are shared with TRBD1. The CDR3 sequence is 16 residues long. V was pared by 4 bases and J by 10 bases, with 13 bases of the junction left unmatched. The V gene's germline CDR1 is SEHNR and CDR2 FQNEAQ (reference sequence). The CDR3 is CASSSGKQGATGKLFF. Written as DNA, the CDR3 is TGTGCCAGCAGCTCAGGAAAACAGGGGGCTACGGGAAAACTGTTTTTT. Looking up the rest from reference TRBV7-9 and TRBJ1-4 gives the full variable domain: DTGVSQNPRHKITKRGQNVTFRCDPISEHNRLYWYRQTLGQGPEFLTYFQNEAQLEKSRLLSDRFSAERPKGSFSTLEIQRTEQGDSAMYLCASSSGKQGATGKLFFGSGTQLSVL.

V gene TRBV27 combines with J gene TRBJ1-5; no firm D call. With 3 bases removed from V and 6 bases from J, the gap between germline ends came to 9 bases. Germline V gene data show CDR1 as MNHEY and CDR2 as SMNVEV (reference sequence). CDR3 length: 13 amino acids. The CDR3 coding sequence is TGTGCCAGCAGTTTGGGAGGGTTTCAGCCCCAGCATTTT. This translates into CASSLGGFQPQHF.

This chain links TRBV11-2 with TRBJ2-1; TRBD1 is a possible D gene (6 bases). The V gene's germline CDR1 is SGHAT and CDR2 FQNNGV. The CDR3 is made up of 16 amino acids. Trimming removed 4 bases from V and 0 bases from J, with 13 bases in between. The CDR3 bases are TGTGCCAGCAGCTCAAGAGGGGGTTTCTCCTACAATGAGCAGTTCTTC. Translating gives CASSSRGGFSYNEQFF.

This chain uses TRBV27 with TRBJ2-3; a possible D gene is TRBD2 (6 bases). Germline-derived CDR1 and CDR2 are MNHEY and SMNVEV (reference sequence). The CDR3 spans 17 residues. V was trimmed by 4 bases and J by 5 bases, leaving 22 bases between them. CDR3 amino acids: CASSSIWVSGVGDTQYF. The CDR3 coding sequence is TGTGCCAGCAGTTCGATATGGGTATCGGGGGTTGGAGATACGCAGTATTTT.

The chain is built from TRBV6-6 and TRBJ1-5; 12 bases agree with TRBD1. V trimming: 11 bases; J trimming: 7 bases; junction bases outside the gene matches: 9. Germline values: CDR1 MNHNY, CDR2 SVGAGI (reference sequence). This CDR3 has 14 residues. CDR3 nucleotides: TGTGCCCCTGGAGGGACAGGGGGCGACCAGCCCCAGCATTTT. Translating it yields CAPGGTGGDQPQHF.

The chain has TRBV30 and TRBJ2-7, with 8 bases lining up with TRBD1. Germline V CDR1 and CDR2: GTSNPN, SVGIG (reference sequence). The V segment lost 8 bases and the J segment 4 bases; nucleotides outside the gene matches: 13. There are 14 residues in the CDR3. In DNA form, the CDR3 reads TGTGCCCTGGAGATGAGACAGGGGAGTTACGAGCAGTACTTC. Its translation is CALEMRQGSYEQYF.

V is TRBV6-6 and J is TRBJ2-5, with D maybe TRBD2 (6 bases). The germline CDR1 and CDR2 sequences are MNHNY and SVGAGI (reference sequence). This CDR3 region has 14 residues. Trimming pared 2 bases from V and 2 bases from J, leaving 9 bases between. The CDR3 spells CASSYGGTQETQYF. CDR3 sequence (DNA): TGTGCCAGCAGTTACGGCGGGACTCAAGAGACCCAGTACTTC.

The CDR3 spells CASSQLGTSDEQYF. The CDR3 DNA follows: TGTGCCAGCAGCCAACTTGGGACTAGCGACGAGCAGTACTTC. The genes are TRBV3-1 (or the pseudogene TRBV3-2) and TRBJ2-7, with TRBD2 matching over 10 bases. J was trimmed by 5 bases and V by 2 bases; bases with no gene match: 3. The CDR3 is 14 amino acids. The germline V gene encodes CDR1 LGHDT and CDR2 YNNKEL (reference sequence).

The V and J genes are TRBV9 and TRBJ2-3; the D gene is possibly TRBD2 (6 bases). This CDR3 spans 15 amino acids. The V gene's germline CDR1 is SGDLS and CDR2 YYNGEE. V gave up 2 bases and J gave up 2 bases, with 12 bases separating them. CDR3 amino acids: CASSVSGTFTDTQYF. The CDR3, as DNA: TGTGCCAGCAGCGTGTCCGGGACTTTCACAGATACGCAGTATTTT. Variable domain in full (rest from reference TRBV9 and TRBJ2-3): DSGVTQTPKHLITATGQRVTLRCSPRSGDLSVYWYQQSLDQGLQFLIQYYNGEERAKGNILERFSAQQFPDLHSELNLSSLELGDSALYFCASSVSGTFTDTQYFGPGTRLTVL.

CDR3 sequence reads: CASSLSPRGEQYF. DNA for the CDR3: TGCGCCAGCAGCTTGAGTCCCAGGGGCGAGCAGTACTTC. The chain combines TRBV5-1 with TRBJ2-7; possible D gene TRBD1, 6 bases. This CDR3 region has 13 residues. Germline CDR1 and CDR2: SGHRS and YFSETQ. Trimming took off 1 base at V and 6 bases at J, with 11 bases between the two ends.

V is TRBV2 and J is TRBJ1-6; 10 nucleotides match TRBD1. The CDR3 extends over 15 amino acids. CDR1 is SNHLY, CDR2 FYNNEI, per germline. With V trimmed by 5 bases and J by 10 bases, 8 bases remained unmatched. DNA of the CDR3: TGTGCCAGCAGTCCTCGGACAGGGGGAGGATCACCCCTCCACTTT. Residues: CASSPRTGGGSPLHF.

In this sample, this clone turned up once. The genes are TRBV5-5 and TRBJ1-1, with D uncertain. Germline V gene lookup returns CDR1 SGHKS and CDR2 YYEKEE (reference sequence). V dropped 0 bases and J dropped 2 bases, with 5 bases sitting between them. This CDR3 comprises 13 residues. As DNA, the CDR3 is TGTGCCAGCAGCTTGGGGCCTAACACTGAAGCTTTCTTT. Encoded protein: CASSLGPNTEAFF.

This chain connects TRBV7-9 to TRBJ1-2, with D maybe TRBD1 (5 bases). Trimming shortened V by 4 bases and J by 3 bases, and 9 bases separated the two germline ends. This CDR3 comprises 13 residues. Germline-derived CDR1 and CDR2 are SEHNR and FQNEAQ (reference sequence). Here the CDR3 reads CASSYETDYGYTF. DNA of the CDR3: TGTGCCAGCAGCTATGAGACAGACTATGGCTACACCTTC.

This clone was seen once. This chain connects TRBV13 to TRBJ1-1, with a possible D match to TRBD1 (6 bases). The germline V gene encodes CDR1 PRHDT and CDR2 FYEKMQ (reference sequence). V gave up 5 bases and J gave up 8 bases, with 12 bases separating them. The CDR3 loop spans 12 amino acids. The CDR3 region has the DNA TGTGCCAGCAGCACAGGGTGGCAGGAAGCTTTCTTT. It is translated as CASSTGWQEAFF.

The chain is built from TRBV19 and TRBJ2-6, with TRBD2 as a possible D gene (6 bases). The length of the CDR3 is 13 residues. Germline values: CDR1 LNHDA, CDR2 SQIVND (reference sequence). Trimming cost V 5 bases and J 13 bases, with 15 bases left between them. CDR3 residues: CASSPIPRGVLTF. CDR3 in DNA: TGTGCCAGTAGTCCCATCCCCCGGGGGGTCCTGACTTTC.

The chain recombines TRBV9 with TRBJ2-5, with TRBD2 identical over 7 bases. Germline V gene sequence: CDR1 SGDLS, CDR2 YYNGEE. This CDR3 is 15 amino acids long. The trim removed 1 base at V and 5 bases at J, leaving 8 bases unmatched. Here the CDR3 reads CASSVSGGSGETQYF. In DNA, the CDR3 is TGTGCCAGCAGCGTAAGTGGCGGGAGCGGGGAGACCCAGTACTTC.

This sequence joins TRBV5-4 and TRBJ2-3, with 7 nucleotides matching TRBD1. CDR3 length: 15 amino acids. CDR1 is SGHNT, CDR2 YYREEE, per germline (reference sequence). V lost 2 bases to trimming and J lost 4 bases; unmatched junction nucleotides: 7. The CDR3 sequence is CASSFPTGVADTQYF. CDR3 DNA sequence: TGTGCCAGCAGCTTTCCCACAGGGGTAGCAGATACGCAGTATTTT.

The CDR3 spells CASSTTPESGYTF. For the CDR3, the DNA is TGTGCCAGCTCAACAACGCCGGAGAGCGGCTACACCTTC. V is TRBV18 and J is TRBJ1-2, with D uncertain. The CDR3 loop spans 13 amino acids. The V gene lost 5 bases and the J gene lost 8 bases, with 15 bases spanning the gap. Germline V lookup: CDR1 KGHSH, CDR2 LQKENI.

This chain uses TRBV11-2 with TRBJ2-5, with 10 bases matching TRBD2. Germline-derived CDR1 and CDR2 are SGHAT and FQNNGV. The CDR3 loop spans 18 amino acids. V trimming: 4 bases; J trimming: 5 bases; junction bases outside the gene matches: 16. CDR3 protein: CASSSGAYPSGSRETQYF. In DNA, the CDR3 is TGTGCCAGCAGCTCCGGTGCCTACCCTAGCGGGAGTCGTGAGACCCAGTACTTC.

This clone has just a few counts. V usage is TRBV28 and J usage is TRBJ1-1, with D maybe TRBD1 (5 bases). CDR3 length: 13 amino acids. Germline CDR1 reads MDHEN; CDR2 reads SYDVKM. V shed 3 bases and J shed 7 bases, with 12 bases lying between them. Here the CDR3 reads CASSLGQPYEAFF. CDR3 bases: TGTGCCAGCAGTTTGGGGCAACCGTATGAAGCTTTCTTT.

The chain uses TRBV7-2 and TRBJ1-6, with TRBD1 matching 9 bases. With 5 bases clipped from V and 9 bases from J, the junction kept 8 bases outside the gene matches. This CDR3 spans 15 amino acids. Germline assignment: CDR1 SGHTA and CDR2 FQGNSA. Here the CDR3 reads CASSIQGAVSSPLHF. The CDR3 nucleotides read TGTGCCAGCAGCATACAGGGGGCTGTAAGTTCACCCCTCCACTTT.

The chain employs TRBV5-1 and TRBJ1-3; no definite D call. V gave up 0 bases and J gave up 4 bases, with 8 bases separating them. Germline lookup yields CDR1 SGHRS and CDR2 YFSETQ. This CDR3 is 14 amino acids long. The CDR3 region is CASSLDGEGNTIYF. CDR3 DNA sequence: TGCGCCAGCAGCTTGGACGGTGAGGGAAACACCATATATTTT.